This TCR beta chain is from a study of blood T cell repertoires in COVID-19. CDR3 size: 15 residues. Germline-derived CDR1 and CDR2 are SGHTA and FQGNSA. Losses at the gene ends were 5 bases for V and 6 bases for J; bases not matched to a gene: 12. Repertoires were generated with immunoSEQ multiplex PCR, while TCRdb's copy carries only in-frame clones and drops some. Here the sample spans about 140,000 clones, 88% being singletons. This chain links TRBV7-2 with TRBJ2-7, with 8 positions matching TRBD2. This clonotype was obtained from a human donor with COVID-19, enrolled during active disease. The donor label of this sample is uncertain. Sequencing was carried out using peripheral blood. In DNA form, the CDR3 reads TGTGCCAGCAGCCCGCCGCCGGGACTAGTCTTCGAGCAGTACTTC. This gives the protein CASSPPPGLVFEQYF.